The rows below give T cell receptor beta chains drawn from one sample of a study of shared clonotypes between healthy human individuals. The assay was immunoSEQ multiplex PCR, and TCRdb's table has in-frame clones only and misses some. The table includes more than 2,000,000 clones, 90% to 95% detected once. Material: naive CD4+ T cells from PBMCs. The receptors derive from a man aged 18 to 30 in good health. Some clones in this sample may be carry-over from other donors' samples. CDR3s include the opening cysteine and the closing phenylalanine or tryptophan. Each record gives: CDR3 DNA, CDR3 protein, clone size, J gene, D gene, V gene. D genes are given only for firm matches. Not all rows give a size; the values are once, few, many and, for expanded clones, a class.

CDR3 DNA: TGCGCCAGCAGCTTGGCCGGGACAGGGGGCTATGGCTACACCTTC
CDR3 protein: CASSLAGTGGYGYTF
clone size: .
J gene: TRBJ1-2
D gene: TRBD1
V gene: TRBV5-1

CDR3 DNA: TGTGCCAGTAGTCCTTGGACAGGGGCGATAAAGCAGCCCCAGCATTTT
CDR3 protein: CASSPWTGAIKQPQHF
clone size: once
J gene: TRBJ1-5
D gene: TRBD1
V gene: TRBV19

CDR3 DNA: TGTGCCAGCTCACCATTGGCGACTGGGGCCAACGTCCTGACTTTC
CDR3 protein: CASSPLATGANVLTF
clone size: .
J gene: TRBJ2-6
D gene: .
V gene: TRBV18

CDR3 DNA: TGTGCCAGCAGACCCGGGACAGACGATTGGAACGAGCAGTACTTC
CDR3 protein: CASRPGTDDWNEQYF
clone size: .
J gene: TRBJ2-7
D gene: TRBD1
V gene: TRBV28

CDR3 DNA: TGTGCCAGCTCACCTCGGGACAGGGGTACCTACGAGCAGTACTTC
CDR3 protein: CASSPRDRGTYEQYF
clone size: .
J gene: TRBJ2-7
D gene: TRBD1
V gene: TRBV18

CDR3 DNA: TGCGCCAGCAGCCCCGGGACCCGGTCCTACAATGAGCAGTTCTTC
CDR3 protein: CASSPGTRSYNEQFF
clone size: .
J gene: TRBJ2-1
D gene: .
V gene: TRBV4-3

CDR3 DNA: TGCGCCAGCAGCCGAGAACTAGCGGAAAACACCGGGGAGCTGTTTTTT
CDR3 protein: CASSRELAENTGELFF
clone size: .
J gene: TRBJ2-2
D gene: TRBD2
V gene: TRBV4-1

CDR3 DNA: TGTGCCAGCAGCTCCCGGGACAGGGTAGGGGTAGATACGCAGTATTTT
CDR3 protein: CASSSRDRVGVDTQYF
clone size: .
J gene: TRBJ2-3
D gene: TRBD1
V gene: TRBV11-3

CDR3 DNA: TGTGCCAGCTCACCACCAGCGGGACGGAGCACAGATACGCAGTATTTT
CDR3 protein: CASSPPAGRSTDTQYF
clone size: once
J gene: TRBJ2-3
D gene: TRBD2
V gene: TRBV18

CDR3 DNA: TGCGCCAGCAGTCAAAGCTGGTCAAGGGACAAATCGTGGAACACTGAAGCTTTCTTT
CDR3 protein: CASSQSWSRDKSWNTEAFF
clone size: .
J gene: TRBJ1-1
D gene: .
V gene: TRBV23-1

CDR3 DNA: TGCGCCAGCAGTTGGGCGAGGAAGGACTTGTACGAGCAGTACTTC
CDR3 protein: CASSWARKDLYEQYF
clone size: .
J gene: TRBJ2-7
D gene: .
V gene: TRBV4-1

CDR3 DNA: TGTGCCAGCAGTTTAACCGCGCTAGGGAAGAATGAGCAGTTCTTC
CDR3 protein: CASSLTALGKNEQFF
clone size: .
J gene: TRBJ2-1
D gene: .
V gene: TRBV28

CDR3 DNA: TGTGCCAGCAGCCAAGATCGGGAAAGGGGGCAAAACATTCAGTACTTC
CDR3 protein: CASSQDRERGQNIQYF
clone size: once
J gene: TRBJ2-4
D gene: TRBD1
V gene: TRBV4-2

CDR3 DNA: TGTGCCAGCAGTTCGGACAGGGGGCTAGTGAGAGATACGCAGTATTTT
CDR3 protein: CASSSDRGLVRDTQYF
clone size: .
J gene: TRBJ2-3
D gene: TRBD1
V gene: TRBV27

CDR3 DNA: TGTGCCAGCTCACCACCCCTATCCTGGACTAGCGGTTCCTACGAGCAGTACTTC
CDR3 protein: CASSPPLSWTSGSYEQYF
clone size: .
J gene: TRBJ2-7
D gene: TRBD2
V gene: TRBV18